This T cell receptor (beta chain) derives from a study of tumor-infiltrating lymphocytes in primary liver carcinoma. cDNA specific to TCR beta was made from 500 ng of total RNA, with a constant-region primer employed for priming. Three rounds of nested multiplex PCR with slightly modified ARM-PCR produced TCR beta libraries. TCRdb recomputed calls from the multiplex PCR reads with MiXCR, one row per CDR3 protein. This table has a few hundred thousand distinct CDR3 sequences, 50% to 60% appearing once. The researchers obtained blood RNA from unsorted whole blood and also extracted germline DNA. This clonotype was observed a few times. The receptor was isolated from a young woman with primary liver carcinoma and hepatitis B virus infection. The sequencing input was peripheral blood.

The CDR3: CASREAVAGQEQFF. The CDR3 DNA sequence: TGTGCCAGCCGTGAGGCGGTGGCGGGTCAAGAGCAGTTCTTC. The V and J genes are TRBV7-8 and TRBJ2-1; perhaps TRBD2 as D (5 bases). Trimming removed 8 bases at V and 10 bases at J, with 21 bases between. The CDR3 is 14 amino acids. The germline V gene has CDR1 SGHVS and CDR2 FQNEAQ.